The clone carrying this T cell receptor (beta chain) showed up just a few times. The target antigen is unknown. These data are taken from a study of CD8 T cells in ankylosing spondylitis. Study-level findings and limits: Reactive arthritis synovial fluid and blood previously showed some of these motif variants. Disease-linked clones bore a CD8+ phenotype and were relatively rare in peripheral blood. The clones that were linked to disease were reported to be significantly enriched in matched synovial fluid samples from ankylosing spondylitis patients. Roughly eight highly homologous variants made up a TCR beta motif that seemed to typify ankylosing spondylitis blood.

It was by quantitative 5'-RACE with molecular barcodes that TCR beta libraries were made. TCRdb fed the 5' RACE reads into MiXCR, producing one record per CDR3 protein. The data hold a few hundred thousand distinct CDR3 sequences, with about an eighth observed a single time. Germline CDR1 is SGDLS and CDR2 is YYNGEE. This CDR3 has 12 residues. V was cut by 3 bases and J by 8 bases, with 11 bases left in between. Sequencing was performed on blood, either unsorted or a sorted T cell fraction (not recorded which). J is TRBJ1-1 and V is TRBV9; tentative D call: TRBD1 (5 bases). This sequence originates from a male donor with ankylosing spondylitis. DNA of the CDR3: TGTGCCAGCAGCGGAGGGGAAAACGAAGCTTTCTTT. It encodes CASSGGENEAFF. The full variable domain, in which reference TRBV9 and TRBJ1-1 provide the parts outside the CDR3, is DSGVTQTPKHLITATGQRVTLRCSPRSGDLSVYWYQQSLDQGLQFLIQYYNGEERAKGNILERFSAQQFPDLHSELNLSSLELGDSALYFCASSGGENEAFFGQGTRLTVV.